This entry features one T cell receptor beta chain sequence. The data derive from a study of control samples from healthy donors and cancer patients. Data came from immunoSEQ multiplex PCR; TCRdb stores just in-frame clones and leaves some out. The sample has about 140,000 clones, around 90% seen once. CDR1 LNHDA and CDR2 SQIVND come from the germline V gene (reference sequence). V lost 5 bases, J lost 4 bases, and 13 bases lay in between. There are 14 residues in the CDR3. Sequenced: blood. The chain carries TRBV19 and TRBJ2-3, with D possibly matching TRBD1 (5 bases). This clonotype was obtained from a man aged 18 to 29 in good health. CDR3 in DNA: TGTGCCAGTAGTGTGGGGCGAGTCGCAGATACGCAGTATTTT. It encodes CASSVGRVADTQYF.